The rows below give T cell receptor beta chains drawn from one sample of a study of liver allograft versus peripheral blood T cells. One entry per CDR3 protein, called by TCRdb with MiXCR from the reads. The sample lists approximately 16,000 distinct CDR3 sequences; 22% were seen once. The receptors originated from a human patient who had a liver transplant. The graft donor may have given rise to some T cells. Each CDR3 is given with its conserved first and last residue. D genes are given only for firm matches. Clone size is shown for a subset of rows, as once, few, many or a class of expanded clone.

clone size: medium-sized; D gene: NA; V gene: TRBV18; J gene: TRBJ2-2; CDR3 DNA: TGTGCCAGCTCACCCGTGGGTTCCGGGGAGCTGTTTTTT; CDR3 protein: CASSPVGSGELFF
clone size: NA; D gene: NA; V gene: TRBV14; J gene: TRBJ2-1; CDR3 DNA: TGTGCCAGCAGCCAAGGGATTTACAATGAGCAGTTCTTC; CDR3 protein: CASSQGIYNEQFF
clone size: NA; D gene: NA; V gene: TRBV27; J gene: TRBJ2-1; CDR3 DNA: TGTGCCAGCAGTTTAACTACTTACAATGAGCAGTTCTTC; CDR3 protein: CASSLTTYNEQFF
clone size: NA; D gene: TRBD1; V gene: TRBV20-1; J gene: TRBJ2-5; CDR3 DNA: TGCAGTGCGCGCCGGGACAGTCCGTACCAAGAGACCCAGTACTTC; CDR3 protein: CSARRDSPYQETQYF
clone size: many; D gene: NA; V gene: TRBV7-2; J gene: TRBJ2-1; CDR3 DNA: TGTGCCAGCAGCCTTCACGGGGGGCAGGGTGAGCAGTTCTTC; CDR3 protein: CASSLHGGQGEQFF
clone size: few; D gene: NA; V gene: TRBV7-2; J gene: TRBJ2-7; CDR3 DNA: TGTGCCAGCAGCACCCATCCCGGGCCCCCCTACGAGCAGTACTTC; CDR3 protein: CASSTHPGPPYEQYF
clone size: many; D gene: TRBD2; V gene: TRBV6-5; J gene: TRBJ2-7; CDR3 DNA: TGTGCCAGCACCACCCCGGGGAGGGGCGAGCAGTACTTC; CDR3 protein: CASTTPGRGEQYF
clone size: medium-sized; D gene: TRBD1; V gene: TRBV18; J gene: TRBJ1-5; CDR3 DNA: TGTGCCAGCTCACCGCCGGGACAGGGAAGGACGGGCAATCAGCCCCAGCATTTT; CDR3 protein: CASSPPGQGRTGNQPQHF
clone size: medium-sized; D gene: NA; V gene: TRBV18; J gene: TRBJ1-2; CDR3 DNA: TGTGCCAGCTCACCACCGGGACCCAGAGGGAACTATGGCTACACCTTC; CDR3 protein: CASSPPGPRGNYGYTF
clone size: few; D gene: TRBD1; V gene: TRBV7-2; J gene: TRBJ2-5; CDR3 DNA: TGTGCCAGCAGCTTAGAAGATCGGGACAGTCAAGAGACCCAGTACTTC; CDR3 protein: CASSLEDRDSQETQYF